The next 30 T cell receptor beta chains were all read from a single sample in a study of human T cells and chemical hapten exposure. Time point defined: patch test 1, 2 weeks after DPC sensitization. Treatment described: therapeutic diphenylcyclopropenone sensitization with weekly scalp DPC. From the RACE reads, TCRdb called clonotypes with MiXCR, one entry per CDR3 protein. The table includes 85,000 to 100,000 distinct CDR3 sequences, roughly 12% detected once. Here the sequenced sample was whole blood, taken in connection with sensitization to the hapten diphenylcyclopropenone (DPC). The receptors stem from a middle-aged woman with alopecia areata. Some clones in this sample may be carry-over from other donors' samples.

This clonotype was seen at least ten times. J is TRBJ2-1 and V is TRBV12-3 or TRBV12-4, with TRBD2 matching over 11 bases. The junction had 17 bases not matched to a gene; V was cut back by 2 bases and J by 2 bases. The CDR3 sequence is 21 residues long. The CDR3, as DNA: TGTGCCAGCAGTTTAAGTCTCGTATATACTAGCGGGAGCTTCGCCTACAATGAGCAGTTCTTC. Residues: CASSLSLVYTSGSFAYNEQFF.

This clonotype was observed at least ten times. CDR3 sequence reads: CASSLDSAEAFF. CDR3 in DNA: TGTGCCAGCAGCTTGGACTCTGCTGAAGCTTTCTTT. The chain is built from TRBV11-2 and TRBJ1-1; D uncertain. The CDR3 contains 12 residues. Germline CDR1 SGHAT, CDR2 FQNNGV. The ends were cut back, 3 bases at V and 6 bases at J, with 8 bases in the middle.

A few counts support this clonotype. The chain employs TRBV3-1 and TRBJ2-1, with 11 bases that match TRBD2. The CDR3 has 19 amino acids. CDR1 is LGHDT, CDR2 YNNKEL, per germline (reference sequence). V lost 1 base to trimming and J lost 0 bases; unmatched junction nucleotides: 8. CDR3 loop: CASSQVSSGRVSSYNEQFF. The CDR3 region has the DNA TGTGCCAGCAGCCAAGTTAGTAGCGGGAGGGTTAGCTCCTACAATGAGCAGTTCTTC.

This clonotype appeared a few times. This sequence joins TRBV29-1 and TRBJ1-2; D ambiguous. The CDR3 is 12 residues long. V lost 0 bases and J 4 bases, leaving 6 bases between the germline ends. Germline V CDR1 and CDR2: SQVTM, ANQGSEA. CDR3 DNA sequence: TGCAGCGTTGAAGAGGGCACCTATGGCTACACCTTC. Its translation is CSVEEGTYGYTF.

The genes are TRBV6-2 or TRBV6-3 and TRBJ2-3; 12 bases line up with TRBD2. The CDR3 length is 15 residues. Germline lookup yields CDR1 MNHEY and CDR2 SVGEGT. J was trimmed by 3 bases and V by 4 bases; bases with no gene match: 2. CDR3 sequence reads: CASSSGLAGTDTQYF. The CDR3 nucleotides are TGTGCCAGCAGTTCCGGACTAGCGGGAACAGATACGCAGTATTTT.

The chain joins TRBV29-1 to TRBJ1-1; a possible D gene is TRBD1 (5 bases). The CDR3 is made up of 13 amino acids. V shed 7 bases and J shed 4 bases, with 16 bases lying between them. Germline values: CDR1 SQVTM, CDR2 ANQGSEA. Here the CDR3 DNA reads TGCAGCGCCAAGGACATTGTGGCCACTGAAGCTTTCTTT. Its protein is CSAKDIVATEAFF. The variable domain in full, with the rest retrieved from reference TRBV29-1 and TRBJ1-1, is SAVISQKPSRDICQRGTSLTIQCQVDSQVTMMFWYRQQPGQSLTLIATANQGSEATYESGFVIDKFPISRPNLTFSTLTVSNMSPEDSSIYLCSAKDIVATEAFFGQGTRLTVV.

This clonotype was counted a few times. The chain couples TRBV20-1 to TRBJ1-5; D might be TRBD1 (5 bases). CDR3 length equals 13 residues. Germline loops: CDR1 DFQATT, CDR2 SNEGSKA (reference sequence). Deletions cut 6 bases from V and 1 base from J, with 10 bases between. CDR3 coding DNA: TGCAGTGCATCCCGGGACAGCAATCAGCCCCAGCATTTT. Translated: CSASRDSNQPQHF.

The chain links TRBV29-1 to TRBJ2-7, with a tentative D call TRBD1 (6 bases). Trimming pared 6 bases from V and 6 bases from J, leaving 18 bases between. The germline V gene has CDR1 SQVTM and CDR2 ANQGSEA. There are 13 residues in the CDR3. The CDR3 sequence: CSVRDRTQGEQYF. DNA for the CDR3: TGCAGCGTCCGTGACAGGACCCAAGGCGAGCAGTACTTC.

The CDR3 region has the DNA TGTGCCAGCAGACACCGGGACAGAAACACCGGGGAGCTGTTTTTT. It encodes CASRHRDRNTGELFF. The chain joins TRBV6-5 to TRBJ2-2, with TRBD1 identical over 7 bases. Trimming took 6 bases from V and 2 from J; bases not matched to a gene: 6. CDR3 length: 15 residues. The germline V gene has CDR1 MNHEY and CDR2 SVGAGI.

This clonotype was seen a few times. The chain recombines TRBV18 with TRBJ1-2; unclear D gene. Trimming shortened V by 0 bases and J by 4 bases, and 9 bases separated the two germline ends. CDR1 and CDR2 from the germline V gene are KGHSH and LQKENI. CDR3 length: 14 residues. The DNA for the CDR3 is TGTGCCAGCTCACCACCACGAGGCAGCTATGGCTACACCTTC. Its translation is CASSPPRGSYGYTF.

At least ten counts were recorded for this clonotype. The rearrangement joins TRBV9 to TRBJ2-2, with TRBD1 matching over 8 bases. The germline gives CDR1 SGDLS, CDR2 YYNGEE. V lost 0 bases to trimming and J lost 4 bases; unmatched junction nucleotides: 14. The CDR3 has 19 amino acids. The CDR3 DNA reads TGTGCCAGCAGCGTAGGTATCCCCCTGGGGACAGGTCGCACCGGGGAGCTGTTTTTT. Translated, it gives CASSVGIPLGTGRTGELFF.

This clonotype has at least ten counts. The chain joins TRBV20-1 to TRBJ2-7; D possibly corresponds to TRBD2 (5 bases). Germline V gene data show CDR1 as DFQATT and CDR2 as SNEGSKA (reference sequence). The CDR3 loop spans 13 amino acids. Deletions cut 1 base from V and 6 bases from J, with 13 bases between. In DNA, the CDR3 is TGCAGTGCTAGAGTTTCGGGGAAAGGCGAGCAGTACTTC. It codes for CSARVSGKGEQYF.

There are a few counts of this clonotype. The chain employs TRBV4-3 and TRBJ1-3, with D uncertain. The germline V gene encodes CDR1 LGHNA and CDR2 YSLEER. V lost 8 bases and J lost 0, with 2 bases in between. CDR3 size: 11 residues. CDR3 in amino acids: CASGSGNTIYF. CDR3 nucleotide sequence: TGCGCCAGCGGCTCTGGAAACACCATATATTTT.

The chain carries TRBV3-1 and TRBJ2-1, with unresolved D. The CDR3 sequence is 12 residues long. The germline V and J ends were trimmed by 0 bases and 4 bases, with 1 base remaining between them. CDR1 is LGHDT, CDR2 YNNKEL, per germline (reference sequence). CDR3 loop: CASSQEYNEQFF. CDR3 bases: TGTGCCAGCAGCCAAGAATACAATGAGCAGTTCTTC.

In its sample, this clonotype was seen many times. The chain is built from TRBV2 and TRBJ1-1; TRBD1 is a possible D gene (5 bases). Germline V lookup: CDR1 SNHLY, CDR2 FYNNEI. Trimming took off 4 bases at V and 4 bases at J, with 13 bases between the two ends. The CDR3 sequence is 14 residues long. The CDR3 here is CASSVGGRGTEAFF. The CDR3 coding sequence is TGTGCCAGCAGTGTCGGGGGTCGGGGCACTGAAGCTTTCTTT.

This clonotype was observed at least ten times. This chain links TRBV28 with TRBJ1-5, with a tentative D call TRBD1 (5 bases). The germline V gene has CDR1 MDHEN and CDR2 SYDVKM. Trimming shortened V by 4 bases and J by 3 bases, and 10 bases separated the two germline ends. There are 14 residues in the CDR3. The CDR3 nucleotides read TGTGCCAGCAGTTCTACAGGTACCAATCAGCCCCAGCATTTT. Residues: CASSSTGTNQPQHF. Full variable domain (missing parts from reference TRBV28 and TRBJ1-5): DVKVTQSSRYLVKRTGEKVFLECVQDMDHENMFWYRQDPGLGLRLIYFSYDVKMKEKGDIPEGYSVSREKKERFSLILESASTNQTSMYLCASSSTGTNQPQHFGDGTRLSIL.

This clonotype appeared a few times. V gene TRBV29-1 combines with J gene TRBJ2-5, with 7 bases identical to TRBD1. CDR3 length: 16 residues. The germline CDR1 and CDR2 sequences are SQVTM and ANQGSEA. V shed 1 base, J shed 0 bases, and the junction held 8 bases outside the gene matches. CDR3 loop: CSVEGGTGTDQETQYF. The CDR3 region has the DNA TGCAGCGTTGAAGGGGGGACCGGGACAGACCAAGAGACCCAGTACTTC.

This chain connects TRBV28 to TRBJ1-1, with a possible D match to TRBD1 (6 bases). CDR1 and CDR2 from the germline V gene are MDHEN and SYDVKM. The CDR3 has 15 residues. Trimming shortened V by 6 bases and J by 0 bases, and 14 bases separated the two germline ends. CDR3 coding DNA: TGTGCCAGCAGAAGCGGGCCAGGGGTGAACACTGAAGCTTTCTTT. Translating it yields CASRSGPGVNTEAFF.

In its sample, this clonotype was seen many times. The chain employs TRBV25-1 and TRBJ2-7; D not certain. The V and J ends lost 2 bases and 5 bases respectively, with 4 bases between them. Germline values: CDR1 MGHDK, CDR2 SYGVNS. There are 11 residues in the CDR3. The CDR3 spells CASSEIHEQYF. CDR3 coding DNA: TGTGCCAGCAGTGAAATCCACGAGCAGTACTTC.

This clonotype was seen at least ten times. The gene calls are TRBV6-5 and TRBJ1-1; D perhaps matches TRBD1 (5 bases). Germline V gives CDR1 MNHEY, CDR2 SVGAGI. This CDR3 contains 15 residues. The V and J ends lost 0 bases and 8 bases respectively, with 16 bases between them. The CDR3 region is CASSYSGTGTIEAFF. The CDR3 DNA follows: TGTGCCAGCAGTTACTCGGGTACCGGGACGATCGAAGCTTTCTTT.

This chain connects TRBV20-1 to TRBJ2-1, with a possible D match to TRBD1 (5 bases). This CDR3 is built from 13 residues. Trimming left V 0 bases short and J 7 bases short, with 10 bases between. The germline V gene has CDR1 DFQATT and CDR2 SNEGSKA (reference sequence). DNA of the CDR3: TGCAGTGCTAGAGACAGGGTATCGAATGAGCAGTTCTTC. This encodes CSARDRVSNEQFF.

The CDR3 coding sequence is TGTGCCACGTCGGCGACTTCGAACATTCAGTACTTC. Translated, it gives CATSATSNIQYF. V gene TRBV6-6 combines with J gene TRBJ2-4; D not resolved. The CDR3 is 12 amino acids. V was cut by 10 bases and J by 7 bases, with 14 bases left in between. Germline V gene data show CDR1 as MNHNY and CDR2 as SVGAGI (reference sequence).

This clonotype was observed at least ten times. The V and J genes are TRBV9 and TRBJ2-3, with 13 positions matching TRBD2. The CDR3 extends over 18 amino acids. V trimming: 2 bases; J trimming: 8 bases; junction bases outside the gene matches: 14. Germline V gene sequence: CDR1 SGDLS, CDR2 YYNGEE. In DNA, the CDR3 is TGTGCCAGCAGCGTGGCAGATACTAGCGGGAGGGCCTTAGGTACGCAGTATTTT. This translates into CASSVADTSGRALGTQYF.

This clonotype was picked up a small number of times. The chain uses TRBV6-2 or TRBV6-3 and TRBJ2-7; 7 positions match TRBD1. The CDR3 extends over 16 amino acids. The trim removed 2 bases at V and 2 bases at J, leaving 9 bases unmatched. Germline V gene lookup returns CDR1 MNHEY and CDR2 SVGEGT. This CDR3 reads CASSYGGQTPTYEQYF. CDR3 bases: TGTGCCAGCAGTTACGGGGGACAGACACCTACCTACGAGCAGTACTTC.

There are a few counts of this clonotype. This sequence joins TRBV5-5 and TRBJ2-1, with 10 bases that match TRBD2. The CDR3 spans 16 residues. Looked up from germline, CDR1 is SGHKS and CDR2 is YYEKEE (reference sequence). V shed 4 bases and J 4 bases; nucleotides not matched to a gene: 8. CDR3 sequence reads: CASSAGTSVAYNEQFF. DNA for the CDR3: TGTGCCAGCAGCGCCGGGACTAGCGTTGCTTACAATGAGCAGTTCTTC.

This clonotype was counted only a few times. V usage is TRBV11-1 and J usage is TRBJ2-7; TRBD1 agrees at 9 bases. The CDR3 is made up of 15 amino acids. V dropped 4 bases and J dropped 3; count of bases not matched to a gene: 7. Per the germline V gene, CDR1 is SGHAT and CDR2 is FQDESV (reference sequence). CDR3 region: CASSSMDRGVYEQYF. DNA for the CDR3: TGTGCCAGCAGCTCAATGGACAGGGGAGTCTACGAGCAGTACTTC. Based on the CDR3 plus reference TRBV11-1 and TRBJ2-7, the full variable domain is EAEVAQSPRYKITEKSQAVAFWCDPISGHATLYWYRQILGQGPELLVQFQDESVVDDSQLPKDRFSAERLKGVDSTLKIQPAELGDSAMYLCASSSMDRGVYEQYFGPGTRLTVT.

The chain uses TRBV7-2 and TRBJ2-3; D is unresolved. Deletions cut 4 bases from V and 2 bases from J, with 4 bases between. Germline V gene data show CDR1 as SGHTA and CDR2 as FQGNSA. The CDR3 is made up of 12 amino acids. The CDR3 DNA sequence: TGTGCCAGCAGCTCCTTCACAGATACGCAGTATTTT. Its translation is CASSSFTDTQYF.

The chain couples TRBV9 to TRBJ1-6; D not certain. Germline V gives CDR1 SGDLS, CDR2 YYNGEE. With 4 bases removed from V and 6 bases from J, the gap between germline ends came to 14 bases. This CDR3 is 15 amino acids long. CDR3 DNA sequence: TGTGCCAGCAGCTCCACGGGTATCGGTAATTCACCCCTCCACTTT. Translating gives CASSSTGIGNSPLHF.

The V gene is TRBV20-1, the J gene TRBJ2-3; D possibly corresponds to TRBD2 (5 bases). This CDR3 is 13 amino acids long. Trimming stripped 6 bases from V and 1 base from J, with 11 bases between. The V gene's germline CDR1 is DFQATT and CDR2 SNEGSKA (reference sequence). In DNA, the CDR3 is TGCAGTGCCGCGGCCGGGGGCACAGATACGCAGTATTTT. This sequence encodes CSAAAGGTDTQYF.

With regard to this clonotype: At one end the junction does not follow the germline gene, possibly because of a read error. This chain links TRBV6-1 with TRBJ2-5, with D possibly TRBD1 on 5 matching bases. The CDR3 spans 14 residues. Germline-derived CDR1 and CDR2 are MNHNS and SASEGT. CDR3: CASSETATQGTQYF. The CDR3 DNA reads TGTGCCAGCAGTGAGACAGCTACTCAAGGGACCCAGTACTTC.